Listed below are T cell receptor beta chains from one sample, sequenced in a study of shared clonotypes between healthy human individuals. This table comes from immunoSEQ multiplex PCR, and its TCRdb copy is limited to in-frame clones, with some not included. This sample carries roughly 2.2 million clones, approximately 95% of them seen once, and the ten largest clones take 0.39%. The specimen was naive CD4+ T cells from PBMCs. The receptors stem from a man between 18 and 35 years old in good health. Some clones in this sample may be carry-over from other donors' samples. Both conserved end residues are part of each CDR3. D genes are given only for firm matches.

CDR3 DNA: TGCGCCAGCAGCTTTCCGGGACAGGCAAAGACTGTCGGCTACACCTTC
CDR3 protein: CASSFPGQAKTVGYTF
J gene: TRBJ1-2
D gene: TRBD1
V gene: TRBV5-1

CDR3 DNA: TGTGCCAGCTCACCACGGGGCCGAACCAAAGAGACCCAGTACTTC
CDR3 protein: CASSPRGRTKETQYF
J gene: TRBJ2-5
D gene: .
V gene: TRBV18

CDR3 DNA: TGTGCCAGCAGCCCTAGCCGGTCCCGCTTAAATGAAAAACTGTTTTTT
CDR3 protein: CASSPSRSRLNEKLFF
J gene: TRBJ1-4
D gene: .
V gene: TRBV9

CDR3 DNA: TGTGCCAGCAGAGGGGTCGCAGAGACCCAGTACTTC
CDR3 protein: CASRGVAETQYF
J gene: TRBJ2-5
D gene: .
V gene: TRBV19

CDR3 DNA: TGCGCCAGCAGCTTGGTCGCTAGCCAGATGGGCCCAGATACGCAGTATTTT
CDR3 protein: CASSLVASQMGPDTQYF
J gene: TRBJ2-3
D gene: .
V gene: TRBV5-1

CDR3 DNA: TGCAGCGTTGGCTTCACCGGGACATCGGGCACCGGGGAGCTGTTTTTT
CDR3 protein: CSVGFTGTSGTGELFF
J gene: TRBJ2-2
D gene: .
V gene: TRBV29-1

CDR3 DNA: TGCAGTGCTAGACAGGGTTTTGGCTACACCTTC
CDR3 protein: CSARQGFGYTF
J gene: TRBJ1-2
D gene: .
V gene: TRBV20-1

CDR3 DNA: TGCGCCAGCAGCTTGGAGTCCGGGCAGGCTAACTATGGCTACACCTTC
CDR3 protein: CASSLESGQANYGYTF
J gene: TRBJ1-2
D gene: .
V gene: TRBV5-1

CDR3 DNA: TGTGCCTGGAAGGGTTTTCGTGAGCAGTTCTTC
CDR3 protein: CAWKGFREQFF
J gene: TRBJ2-1
D gene: .
V gene: TRBV30

CDR3 DNA: TGTGCCAGCAGCACAGGAAACAGGGCTGGCTACACCTTC
CDR3 protein: CASSTGNRAGYTF
J gene: TRBJ1-2
D gene: .
V gene: TRBV7-9